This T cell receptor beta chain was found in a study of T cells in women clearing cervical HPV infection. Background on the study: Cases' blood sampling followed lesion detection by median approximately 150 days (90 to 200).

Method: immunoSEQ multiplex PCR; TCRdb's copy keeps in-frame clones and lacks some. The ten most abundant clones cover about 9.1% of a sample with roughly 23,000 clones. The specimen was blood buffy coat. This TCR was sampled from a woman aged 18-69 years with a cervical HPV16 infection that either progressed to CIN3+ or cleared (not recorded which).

CDR3 DNA, as far as it was read: TGCGCCAGCAGCTTTTGGACTAGCGAAAAATACGAG. Its protein is CASSFWTSEKYE. The complete CDR3 reads CASSFWTSEKYEQYF. The chain has TRBV5-1 and TRBJ2-7; 9 nucleotides agree with TRBD2. The read halts 3 residues ahead of the CDR3 end, with the missing end drawn from the germline J gene. V gave up 2 bases and J gave up 4 bases; unmatched junction bases: 7. CDR1 SGHRS and CDR2 YFSETQ come from the germline V gene. This CDR3 has 15 residues.